The 10 T cell receptor beta chains below come from one sample, sequenced in a study of blood T cell repertoires in COVID-19. The method was immunoSEQ multiplex PCR; TCRdb's version includes in-frame clones alone and lacks a portion of them. The repertoire holds about 180,000 clones, more than 80% seen once, with approximately 6.2% in the top ten. Sequencing was performed on PBMCs or T cells enriched from blood (not recorded which). The source of these receptors is a man aged 35-49 years who had recovered from COVID-19.

The genes are TRBV28 and TRBJ1-1; D ambiguous. There are 12 residues in the CDR3. Per the germline V gene, CDR1 is MDHEN and CDR2 is SYDVKM. Trimming shortened V by 6 bases and J by 4 bases, and 9 bases separated the two germline ends. The CDR3 region is CASSPRSTEAFF. The CDR3 nucleotides read TGTGCCAGCAGCCCCCGGAGCACTGAAGCTTTCTTT.

This chain connects TRBV27 to TRBJ2-1; 11 nucleotides agree with TRBD2. The V segment lost 6 bases and the J segment 8 bases; nucleotides outside the gene matches: 3. This CDR3 has 13 residues. Germline CDR1 reads MNHEY; CDR2 reads SMNVEV (reference sequence). The CDR3 sequence is CASRLAGEDEQFF. The CDR3 DNA follows: TGTGCCAGCAGACTAGCGGGAGAGGATGAGCAGTTCTTC.

The chain links TRBV27 to TRBJ1-5, with TRBD1 as a possible D gene (5 bases). V was shortened by 6 bases and J by 2 bases, with 14 bases between the two germline ends. There are 15 residues in the CDR3. Germline assignment: CDR1 MNHEY and CDR2 SMNVEV (reference sequence). The DNA of the CDR3 is TGTGCCAGCAGCCAGGGAAATGCGGGCAATCAGCCCCAGCATTTT. Amino acid sequence: CASSQGNAGNQPQHF.

The chain couples TRBV10-2 to TRBJ2-1; 8 positions match TRBD1. In germline, CDR1 is WSHSY, CDR2 SAAADI. The CDR3 length is 14 residues. V lost 3 bases and J lost 13; bases outside the gene matches: 11. CDR3 sequence reads: CASSEPGQALPQFF. The CDR3 coding sequence is TGCGCCAGCAGTGAACCGGGACAGGCCCTACCTCAGTTCTTC.

This clone was observed a few times. The V gene is TRBV5-1, the J gene TRBJ1-2, with TRBD1 matching over 7 bases. With V trimmed by 2 bases and J by 6 bases, 1 base remained unmatched. Germline-derived CDR1 and CDR2 are SGHRS and YFSETQ. The CDR3 runs to 12 residues. The CDR3 is CASSFTGDGYTF. In DNA form, the CDR3 reads TGCGCCAGCAGCTTTACAGGGGATGGCTACACCTTC.

The chain uses TRBV7-3 and TRBJ2-3, with TRBD1 matching over 12 bases. This CDR3 has 16 amino acids. Unmatched junction bases numbered 6, after V lost 3 bases and J lost 5 bases. Germline CDR1 is SGHTA and CDR2 is FQGTGA. The chain's CDR3 is CASSFSGTGGGDTQYF. DNA for the CDR3: TGTGCCAGCAGCTTCTCCGGGACAGGGGGCGGAGATACGCAGTATTTT.

The chain couples TRBV18 to TRBJ2-2; 11 bases line up with TRBD2. CDR1 is KGHSH, CDR2 LQKENI, per germline. The junction had 7 bases not matched to a gene; V was cut back by 3 bases and J by 4 bases. The CDR3 spans 17 residues. CDR3 residues: CASSPVLAGVTTGELFF. CDR3 sequence (DNA): TGTGCCAGCTCACCGGTACTAGCGGGAGTTACCACCGGGGAGCTGTTTTTT.

The rearrangement uses TRBV9 and TRBJ1-1; D is perhaps TRBD1 (6 bases). Trimming took 2 bases from V and 5 from J, leaving 13 bases between them. This CDR3 contains 14 residues. Germline V gives CDR1 SGDLS, CDR2 YYNGEE. CDR3 residues: CASSVDRRSTEAFF. The CDR3 DNA follows: TGTGCCAGCAGCGTCGACAGGAGGTCAACTGAAGCTTTCTTT.

The chain combines TRBV5-4 with TRBJ1-2; D possibly corresponds to TRBD1 (5 bases). The CDR3 is 14 amino acids. Germline CDR1 is SGHNT and CDR2 is YYREEE (reference sequence). V was shortened by 0 bases and J by 6 bases, with 12 bases between the two germline ends. The CDR3 protein is CASSLEGYIDGYTF. The CDR3, as DNA: TGTGCCAGCAGCTTGGAGGGGTACATCGATGGCTACACCTTC.

The chain links TRBV6-5 to TRBJ2-7; perhaps TRBD2 as D (5 bases). V gave up 11 bases and J gave up 6 bases, with 11 bases separating them. Germline V lookup: CDR1 MNHEY, CDR2 SVGAGI. The CDR3 contains 10 residues. CDR3 DNA sequence: TGTGCCGAGGGAACGGTCGAGCAGTACTTC. The encoded protein is CAEGTVEQYF.